The clone carrying this T cell receptor (beta chain) was seen repeatedly, ten times or more. These data belong to a study of regulatory T cells in long-lasting Graves disease. CDR3 length equals 13 residues. The V end lost 6 bases, the J end lost 4 bases, and 10 bases lay between the germline ends. Germline CDR1 reads KGHDR; CDR2 reads SFDVKD. The authors built TCR beta libraries using iRepertoire HTBI primers and Arm-PCR of CDR3 regions. TCRdb reprocessed the multiplex PCR reads with MiXCR, giving one entry per CDR3 protein. The profile shows roughly 610,000 distinct CDR3 sequences, around 17% of them singletons. Time point noted: newly diagnosed GD, antithyroid drugs for less than 3 months. Isolated PBMC RNA provided the starting material for the TCR library. The authors drew roughly 8.1 milliliters of peripheral blood into EDTA tubes. These data were also reused for a study on T cells in Graves' hyperthyroidism and ophthalmopathy. That study adds: The TCR CDR3 first-round RT-PCR relied on the HTBI primer set. In the blood, most expanded thyroid clonotypes above 0.001 appeared as well.

The chain joins TRBV24-1 to TRBJ2-3, with D perhaps TRBD1 (6 bases). The sample here was peripheral blood mononuclear cells (PBMCs), taken at new diagnosis, from a patient treated with antithyroid drugs. The clonotype comes from a woman aged 25 to 45 with Graves disease. DNA of the CDR3: TGTGCCACCAGTCCAGGGGCCGCAGATACGCAGTATTTT. Residues: CATSPGAADTQYF.